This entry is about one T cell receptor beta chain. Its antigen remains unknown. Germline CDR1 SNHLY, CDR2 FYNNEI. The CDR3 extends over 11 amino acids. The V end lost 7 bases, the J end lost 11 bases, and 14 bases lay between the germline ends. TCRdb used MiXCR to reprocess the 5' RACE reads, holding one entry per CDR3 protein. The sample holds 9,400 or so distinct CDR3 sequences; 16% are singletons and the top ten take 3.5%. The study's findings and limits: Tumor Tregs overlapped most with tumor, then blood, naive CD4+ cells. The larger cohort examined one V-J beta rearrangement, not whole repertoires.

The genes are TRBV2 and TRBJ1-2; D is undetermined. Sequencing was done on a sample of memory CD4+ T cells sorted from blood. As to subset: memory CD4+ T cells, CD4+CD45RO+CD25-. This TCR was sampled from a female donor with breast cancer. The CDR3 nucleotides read TGTGCCAGCATGGATAACTATTGTTACACCTTC. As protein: CASMDNYCYTF.